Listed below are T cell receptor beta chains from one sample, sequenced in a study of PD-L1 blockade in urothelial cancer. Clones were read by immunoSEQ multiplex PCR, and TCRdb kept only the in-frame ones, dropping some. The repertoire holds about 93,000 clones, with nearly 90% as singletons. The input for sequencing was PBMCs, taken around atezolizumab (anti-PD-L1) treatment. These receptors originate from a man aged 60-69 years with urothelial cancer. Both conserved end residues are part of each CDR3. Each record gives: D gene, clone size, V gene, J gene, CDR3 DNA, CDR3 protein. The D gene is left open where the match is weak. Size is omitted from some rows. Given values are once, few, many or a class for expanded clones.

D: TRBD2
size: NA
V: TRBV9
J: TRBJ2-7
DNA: TGTGCCAGCAGCGTAAGTCCCACGGGGGGCTACGAGCAGTACTTC
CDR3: CASSVSPTGGYEQYF

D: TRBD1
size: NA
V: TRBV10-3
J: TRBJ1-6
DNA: TGTGCCATCAGTGAGACAGGGGTTTCACCCCTCCACTTT
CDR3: CAISETGVSPLHF

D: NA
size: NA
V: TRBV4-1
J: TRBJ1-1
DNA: TGCGCCAGCAGCCAAGAGGGAACAGGGCTTTATGCTTTCTTT
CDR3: CASSQEGTGLYAFF

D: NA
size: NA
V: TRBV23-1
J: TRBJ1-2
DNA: TGCGCCAGCAGTCAATCCTTGGCCGCAAGTAACTATGGCTACACCTTC
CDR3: CASSQSLAASNYGYTF

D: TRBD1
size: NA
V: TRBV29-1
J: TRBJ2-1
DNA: TGCAGCGTTGAATTCCAGGGGGCCGGGAGTGCGTTCTTC
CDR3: CSVEFQGAGSAFF

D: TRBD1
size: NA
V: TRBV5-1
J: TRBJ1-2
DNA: TGCGCCAGCAGCGAACGGACAGGCGGCGGCTACACCTTC
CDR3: CASSERTGGGYTF

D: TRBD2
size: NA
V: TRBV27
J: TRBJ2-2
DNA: TGTGCCAGCAGTTTAGAGGGTGGACTAGCGGCGAACACCGGGGAGCTGTTTTTT
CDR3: CASSLEGGLAANTGELFF

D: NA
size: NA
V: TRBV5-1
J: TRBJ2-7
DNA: TGCGCCAGCAGCCCCTTTGACAGGTCGACATCGTACGAGCAGTACTTC
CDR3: CASSPFDRSTSYEQYF

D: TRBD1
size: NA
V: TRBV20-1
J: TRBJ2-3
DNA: TGCAGTGCTAAAACAGGGGTTACGCAGTATTTT
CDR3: CSAKTGVTQYF

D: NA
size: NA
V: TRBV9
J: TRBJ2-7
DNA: TGTGCCAGCAGCCCGAGGAACTCCTACGAGCAGTACTTC
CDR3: CASSPRNSYEQYF

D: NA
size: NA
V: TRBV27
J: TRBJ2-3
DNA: TGTGCCAGCAGTTTACGGACTGGGCCAAGCACAGATACGCAGTATTTT
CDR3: CASSLRTGPSTDTQYF

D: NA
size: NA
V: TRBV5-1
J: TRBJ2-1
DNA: TGCGCCAGCTCCTCTTTTAATTCCAATGAGCAGTTCTTC
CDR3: CASSSFNSNEQFF

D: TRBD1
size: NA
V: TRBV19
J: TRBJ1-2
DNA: TGTGCCAGTAGTACCCTGCAAGGGGGCGCCGATGGCTACACCTTC
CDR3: CASSTLQGGADGYTF

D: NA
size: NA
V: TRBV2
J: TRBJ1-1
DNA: TGTGCCAGCAGTAGAGACAGGAACACTGAAGCTTTCTTT
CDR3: CASSRDRNTEAFF

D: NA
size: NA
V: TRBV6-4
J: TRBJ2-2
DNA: TGTGCCAGCAGGAAGGAAGGGGTTACCGGGGAGCTGTTTTTT
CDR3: CASRKEGVTGELFF

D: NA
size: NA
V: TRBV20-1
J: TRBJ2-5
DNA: TGCAGTGCATTTACTTCAGAGACCCAGTACTTC
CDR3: CSAFTSETQYF

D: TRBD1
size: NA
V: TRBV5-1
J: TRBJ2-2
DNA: TGCGCCAGCAGCCCAAGGACAGGGAATACCGGGGAGCTGTTTTTT
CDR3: CASSPRTGNTGELFF

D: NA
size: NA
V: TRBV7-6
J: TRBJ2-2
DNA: TGTGCCAGCAGCTTATCTGGAGGGCGGGAGCTGTTTTTT
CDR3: CASSLSGGRELFF

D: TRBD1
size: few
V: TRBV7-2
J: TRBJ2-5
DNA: TGTGCCAGCAGCCGGACAGGGGACGAGACCCAGTACTTC
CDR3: CASSRTGDETQYF

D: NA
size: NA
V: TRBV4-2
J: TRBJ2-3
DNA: TGTGCCAGCAGCCAACCCCGGACAGCGGAGCCAAGCACAGATACGCAGTATTTT
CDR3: CASSQPRTAEPSTDTQYF

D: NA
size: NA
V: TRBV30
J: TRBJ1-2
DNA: TGTGCCTGGAGTCTAATTACAGGTAGCGGCTACACCTTC
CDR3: CAWSLITGSGYTF

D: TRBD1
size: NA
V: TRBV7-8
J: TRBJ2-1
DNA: TGTGCCAGCAGCCGTGGGACAGGTGTGAATGAGCAGTTCTTC
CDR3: CASSRGTGVNEQFF

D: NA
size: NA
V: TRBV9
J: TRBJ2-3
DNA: TGTGCCAGCAGCCCCCCCAACGGGAGCGGCACAGATACGCAGTATTTT
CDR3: CASSPPNGSGTDTQYF

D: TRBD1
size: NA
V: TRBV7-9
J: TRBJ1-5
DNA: TGTGCCAGCAGCTCACAGGGGAGCAATCAGCCCCAGCATTTT
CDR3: CASSSQGSNQPQHF

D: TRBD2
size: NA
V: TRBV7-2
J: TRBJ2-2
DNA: TGTGCCAGCAGCCCCCAAGCGGGGGACACCGGGGAGCTGTTTTTT
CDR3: CASSPQAGDTGELFF

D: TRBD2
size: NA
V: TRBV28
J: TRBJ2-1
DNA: TGTGCCAGCAGGCCCACTAGCGGGAGATACAATGAGCAGTTCTTC
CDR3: CASRPTSGRYNEQFF

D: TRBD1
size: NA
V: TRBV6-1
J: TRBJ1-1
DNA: TGTGCCAGCAGCGAAGGGGGCTGGGACACTGAAGCTTTCTTT
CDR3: CASSEGGWDTEAFF

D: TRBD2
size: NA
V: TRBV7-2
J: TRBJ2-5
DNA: TGTGCCAGCAGCCCGACTAGCGGGCAAGAGACCCAGTACTTC
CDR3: CASSPTSGQETQYF

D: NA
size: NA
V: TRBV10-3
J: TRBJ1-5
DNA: TGTGCCATCAGTGAGTCGTCGGGTAAATGGCAGCCCCAGCATTTT
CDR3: CAISESSGKWQPQHF

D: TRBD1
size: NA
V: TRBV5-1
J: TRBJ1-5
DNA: TGCGCCAGCAGCTTGTCAGGACAGGCAAATCAGCCCCAGCATTTT
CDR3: CASSLSGQANQPQHF

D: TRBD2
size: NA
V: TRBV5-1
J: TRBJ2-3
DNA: TGCGCCAGCAGCTTGGGGGCCGGCGGGGGGGCCACAGATACGCAGTATTTT
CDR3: CASSLGAGGGATDTQYF

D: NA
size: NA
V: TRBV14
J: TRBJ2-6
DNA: TGTGCCAGCAGCCAAGCCGCGGGCTCTGGGGCCAACGTCCTGACTTTC
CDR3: CASSQAAGSGANVLTF

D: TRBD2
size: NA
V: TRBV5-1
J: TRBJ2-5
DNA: TGCGCCAGCAGCTTTTCGGGGGGGGAGACCCAGTACTTC
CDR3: CASSFSGGETQYF

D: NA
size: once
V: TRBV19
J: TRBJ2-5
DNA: TGTGCCAGTAGTATCGGCAGGGGTGGGGAGACCCAGTACTTC
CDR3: CASSIGRGGETQYF

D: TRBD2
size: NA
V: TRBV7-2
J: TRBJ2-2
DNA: TGTGCCAGCACCCACGGGCGGGAGTACACCGGGGAGCTGTTTTTT
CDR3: CASTHGREYTGELFF

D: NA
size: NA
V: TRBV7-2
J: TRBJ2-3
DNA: TGTGCCAGCAGTAGGGACTTCCGTATACTCACAGATACGCAGTATTTT
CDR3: CASSRDFRILTDTQYF

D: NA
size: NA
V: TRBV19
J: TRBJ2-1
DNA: TGTGCCAGTAGTATGAGTACCAATGAGCAGTTCTTC
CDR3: CASSMSTNEQFF

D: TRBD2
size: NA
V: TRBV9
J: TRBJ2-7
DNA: TGTGCCAGCAGCCCCAGCGGGAATGGCTACGAGCAGTACTTC
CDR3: CASSPSGNGYEQYF

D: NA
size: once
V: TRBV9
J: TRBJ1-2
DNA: TGTGCCAGCAGCAAACCTCCAGGGGAGGGCTACACCTTC
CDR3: CASSKPPGEGYTF

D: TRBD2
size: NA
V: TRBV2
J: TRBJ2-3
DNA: TGTGCCAGCAAGGGCGGGGGGGGATCAGATACGCAGTATTTT
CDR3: CASKGGGGSDTQYF

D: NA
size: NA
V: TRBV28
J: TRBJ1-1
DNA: TGTGCCAGCAGTCTCGGAGGGGCTTTGAACACTGAAGCTTTCTTT
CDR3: CASSLGGALNTEAFF

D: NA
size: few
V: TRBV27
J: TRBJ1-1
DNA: TGTGCCAGCAGTGTTAAGGGACGGGAGGACACTGAAGCTTTCTTT
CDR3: CASSVKGREDTEAFF

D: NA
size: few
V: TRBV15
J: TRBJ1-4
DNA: TGTGCCACCAGCAGAGACAGGGCAACTAATGAAAAACTGTTTTTT
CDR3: CATSRDRATNEKLFF

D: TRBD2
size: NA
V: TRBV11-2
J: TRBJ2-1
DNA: TGTGCCAGCAGCTTTACTAGCGGGTCACCAGGTGAGCAGTTCTTC
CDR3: CASSFTSGSPGEQFF

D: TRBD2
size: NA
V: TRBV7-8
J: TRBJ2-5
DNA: TGTGCCAGCAGCTTAGGAGTCGGGGCGGGAGTTACTCCAGAGACCCAGTACTTC
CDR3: CASSLGVGAGVTPETQYF

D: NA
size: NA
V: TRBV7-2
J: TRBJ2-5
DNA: TGTGCCAGCAGCTTAGCAGCCCCACAAGAGACCCAGTACTTC
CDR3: CASSLAAPQETQYF

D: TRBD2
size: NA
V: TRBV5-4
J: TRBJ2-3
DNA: TGTGCCAGCAGCTTGGCTAGCGGGGTCTCCACAGATACGCAGTATTTT
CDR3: CASSLASGVSTDTQYF

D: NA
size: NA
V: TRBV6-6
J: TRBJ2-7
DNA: TGTGCCAGCAGTCCACCCGGGTCACTATCCTACGAGCAGTACTTC
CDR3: CASSPPGSLSYEQYF

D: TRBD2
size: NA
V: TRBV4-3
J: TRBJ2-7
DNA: TGCGCCAGCAGCCAAGAGGCCCTGGGGGGGGGAGACGAGCAGTACTTC
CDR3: CASSQEALGGGDEQYF

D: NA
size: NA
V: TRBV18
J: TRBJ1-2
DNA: TGTGCCAGCTCACCCAGCCGGGACACAAGCAGCTATGGCTACACCTTC
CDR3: CASSPSRDTSSYGYTF

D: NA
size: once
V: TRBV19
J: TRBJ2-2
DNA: TGTGCCAGTAGTATCACAGGGAACCCTCCCGGGGAGCTGTTTTTT
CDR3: CASSITGNPPGELFF

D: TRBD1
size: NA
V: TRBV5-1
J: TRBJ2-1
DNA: TGCGCCAGCACCAAGGGGACAGGGAGGGGCAATGAGCAGTTCTTC
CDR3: CASTKGTGRGNEQFF

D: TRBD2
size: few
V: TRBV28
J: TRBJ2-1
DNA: TGTGCCAGCAGGGGAGCGGGAGTATTCTACAATGAGCAGTTCTTC
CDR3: CASRGAGVFYNEQFF

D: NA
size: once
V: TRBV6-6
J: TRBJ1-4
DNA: TGTGCCAGCAGTTACTCACGTGCTCGGGAAAAACTGTTTTTT
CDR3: CASSYSRAREKLFF

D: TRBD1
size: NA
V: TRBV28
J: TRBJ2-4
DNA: TGTGCCAGCGGCTCCGGGACAGGTTTACTGGCGGGCATTCAGTACTTC
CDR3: CASGSGTGLLAGIQYF

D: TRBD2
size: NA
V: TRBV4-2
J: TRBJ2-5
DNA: TGTGCCAGCAGCCAAGATCAGCTAGCGGGAGGCCCCCAAGAGACCCAGTACTTC
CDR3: CASSQDQLAGGPQETQYF

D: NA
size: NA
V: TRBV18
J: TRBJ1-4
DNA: TGTGCCAGCTCACCACCGGGGGCGGGTGAAAAACTGTTTTTT
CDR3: CASSPPGAGEKLFF